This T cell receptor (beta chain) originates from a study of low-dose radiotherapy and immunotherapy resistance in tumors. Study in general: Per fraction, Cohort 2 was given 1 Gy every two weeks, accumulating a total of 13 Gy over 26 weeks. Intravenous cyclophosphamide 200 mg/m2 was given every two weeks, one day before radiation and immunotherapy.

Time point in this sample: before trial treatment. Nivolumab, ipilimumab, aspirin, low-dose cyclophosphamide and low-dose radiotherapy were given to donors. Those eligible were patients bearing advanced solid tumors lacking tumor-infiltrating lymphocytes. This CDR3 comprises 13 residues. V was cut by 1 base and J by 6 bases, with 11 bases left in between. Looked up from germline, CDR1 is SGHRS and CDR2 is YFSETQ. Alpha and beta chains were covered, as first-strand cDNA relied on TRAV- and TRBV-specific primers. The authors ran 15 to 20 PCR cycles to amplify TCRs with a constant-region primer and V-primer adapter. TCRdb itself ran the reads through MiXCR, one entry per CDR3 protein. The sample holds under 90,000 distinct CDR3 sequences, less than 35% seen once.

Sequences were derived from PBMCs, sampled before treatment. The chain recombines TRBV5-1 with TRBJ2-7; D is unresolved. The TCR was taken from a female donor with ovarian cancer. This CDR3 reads CASSLLRAAEQYF. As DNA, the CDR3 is TGCGCCAGCAGCTTGTTAAGGGCAGCCGAGCAGTACTTC. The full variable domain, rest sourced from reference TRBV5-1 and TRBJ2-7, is KAGVTQTPRYLIKTRGQQVTLSCSPISGHRSVSWYQQTPGQGLQFLFEYFSETQRNKGNFPGRFSGRQFSNSRSEMNVSTLELGDSALYLCASSLLRAAEQYFGPGTRLTVT.